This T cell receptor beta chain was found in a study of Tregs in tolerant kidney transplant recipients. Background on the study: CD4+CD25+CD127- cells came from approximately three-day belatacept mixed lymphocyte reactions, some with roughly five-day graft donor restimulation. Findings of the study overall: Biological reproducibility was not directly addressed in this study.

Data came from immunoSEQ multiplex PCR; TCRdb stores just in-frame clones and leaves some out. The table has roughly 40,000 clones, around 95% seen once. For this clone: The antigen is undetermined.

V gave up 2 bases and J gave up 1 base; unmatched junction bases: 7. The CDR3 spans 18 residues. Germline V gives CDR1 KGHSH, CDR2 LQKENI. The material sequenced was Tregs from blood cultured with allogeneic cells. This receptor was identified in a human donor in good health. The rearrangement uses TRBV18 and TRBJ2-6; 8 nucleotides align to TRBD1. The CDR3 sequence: CASSPSAGGASGANVLTF. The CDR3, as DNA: TGTGCCAGCTCACCATCGGCAGGGGGCGCATCTGGGGCCAACGTCCTGACTTTC.